This TCR beta chain comes out of a study of cytomegalovirus exposure and HLA in healthy donors. Turning to the study itself: From HLA-typed donors, an early data release held some 91 million unique TCRs.

Whole-study results and caveats: It is likely that the observed cluster of highly shared sequence variants was a sequencing artifact. In vitro experiments confirmed that three CMV-associated chains were specific for CMV antigens.

Turning to this clone: Antigen specificity is unknown.

These donors, healthy bone marrow donors, were studied. Germline V gene data show CDR1 as SGHTA and CDR2 as FQGNSA. This CDR3 region has 14 residues. Trimming at V came to 5 bases and at J to 7 bases, leaving 8 bases not matched to a gene. Researchers ran the PCR with 60 Vbeta and 13 Jbeta primers. Profiled with immunoSEQ multiplex PCR; TCRdb holds only in-frame clones, not every one. The data contain around 50,000 clones, about four fifths of them singletons. The sequence came from a man aged 40-55 years in good health and CMV-seronegative. Input material: PBMCs. The V call is TRBV7-2, the J call TRBJ1-5; 7 bases are shared with TRBD1. CDR3 coding DNA: TGTGCCAGCAGCCTTGACAGGGTGGGGCAGCCCCAGCATTTT. This gives the protein CASSLDRVGQPQHF.